A single sample gave rise to the 15 T cell receptor beta chains below, sequenced in a study of CD8+CD57+ T cells in acquired aplastic anemia. Genomic DNA, the template, was used for profiling of the TCR beta VDJ and CDR3. TCRdb called the reads again in MiXCR, with one record for every CDR3 protein. The data hold about 190,000 distinct CDR3 sequences, with about half observed a single time. The sequenced sample consisted of sorted CD4+, CD8+, or CD8+CD57+ T cells (not recorded which) from PBMCs. These receptors were collected from a human donor in good health, serving as a control.

The chain employs TRBV11-2 and TRBJ1-2; D perhaps matches TRBD1 (6 bases). V lost 1 base and J 5 bases, leaving 8 bases between the germline ends. The germline V gene has CDR1 SGHAT and CDR2 FQNNGV. CDR3 length: 13 residues. The CDR3 DNA reads TGTGCCAGCAGCTTAGCAACAGGGTATGGCTACACCTTC. Its protein is CASSLATGYGYTF.

In its sample, this clonotype was seen many times. The chain is built from TRBV11-3 and TRBJ1-6, with D hard to call. Between the trimmed V and J ends, which lost 3 bases and 0 bases, there was a span of 3 bases. Germline lookup yields CDR1 SGHNT and CDR2 YENEEA. CDR3 length: 14 amino acids. This CDR3 is CASSFDSYNSPLHF. CDR3 DNA: TGTGCCAGCAGCTTTGACTCCTATAATTCACCCCTCCACTTT.

The gene calls are TRBV5-1 and TRBJ1-6, with a weak D call TRBD1 (5 bases). Trimming took off 4 bases at V and 7 bases at J, with 15 bases between the two ends. CDR3 length: 15 residues. CDR1 and CDR2 from the germline V gene are SGHRS and YFSETQ. CDR3 sequence (DNA): TGCGCCAGCAGCCGGGGGGACCCAACAAATTCACCCCTCCACTTT. Amino acid sequence: CASSRGDPTNSPLHF.

This clonotype came up a few times. This chain links TRBV27 with TRBJ2-2; possibly TRBD2 for D (6 bases). V gave up 6 bases and J gave up 6 bases, with 14 bases separating them. The germline CDR1 and CDR2 sequences are MNHEY and SMNVEV (reference sequence). CDR3 size: 14 residues. CDR3: CASRPRLEPGELFF. For the CDR3, the DNA is TGTGCCAGCAGACCCCGACTAGAGCCCGGGGAGCTGTTTTTT.

This clonotype has a count of ten or more. This chain joins TRBV5-1 and TRBJ2-7, with TRBD1 matching over 11 bases. The CDR3 contains 16 residues. Per the germline V gene, CDR1 is SGHRS and CDR2 is YFSETQ. V shed 4 bases, J shed 0 bases, and the junction held 6 bases outside the gene matches. Here the CDR3 DNA reads TGCGCCAGCAGCCCCCGGGACAGGGGGAGCTCCTACGAGCAGTACTTC. It encodes CASSPRDRGSSYEQYF.

This clonotype turned up a few times. The chain is built from TRBV18 and TRBJ2-7; maybe TRBD1 (6 bases). The CDR3 runs to 14 residues. V lost 6 bases and J lost 6, with 18 bases in between. Germline V gene lookup returns CDR1 KGHSH and CDR2 LQKENI. The CDR3 loop is CASSPDRFASEQYF. The CDR3 DNA sequence: TGTGCCAGCTCCCCAGACAGGTTCGCTTCCGAGCAGTACTTC.

This clonotype came up many times. V is TRBV14 and J is TRBJ2-7; 8 nucleotides line up with TRBD1. The CDR3 covers 14 residues. The V gene's germline CDR1 is SGHDN and CDR2 FVKESK. Trimming removed 4 bases from V and 2 bases from J; junction bases left unmatched: 4. CDR3 coding DNA: TGTGCCAGCAGCCCCTTGGACAGGGCCTACGAGCAGTACTTC. Translating it yields CASSPLDRAYEQYF. Full variable domain (remainder filled in from reference TRBV14 and TRBJ2-7): EAGVTQFPSHSVIEKGQTVTLRCDPISGHDNLYWYRRVMGKEIKFLLHFVKESKQDESGMPNNRFLAERTGGTYSTLKVQPAELEDSGVYFCASSPLDRAYEQYFGPGTRLTVT.

V gene TRBV7-2 combines with J gene TRBJ2-5; D is possibly TRBD2 (6 bases). Trimming took 5 bases from V and 5 from J, leaving 18 bases between them. Germline lookup yields CDR1 SGHTA and CDR2 FQGNSA. The CDR3 runs 15 residues. CDR3 coding DNA: TGTGCCAGCAGCCTAGATCGGGGGTGGTATGAGACCCAGTACTTC. Translating it yields CASSLDRGWYETQYF.

This clonotype was seen a single time. The genes are TRBV25-1 and TRBJ2-7; possibly TRBD1 or TRBD2 for D (5 bases each). The CDR3 sequence is 15 residues long. Trimming took off 6 bases at V and 3 bases at J, with 18 bases between the two ends. Germline V lookup: CDR1 MGHDK, CDR2 SYGVNS. The CDR3 loop reads CASSLGVGQVYEQYF. The CDR3 DNA sequence: TGTGCCAGCAGCTTGGGGGTAGGCCAAGTCTACGAGCAGTACTTC.

V and J are TRBV2 and TRBJ2-7, with D tentatively TRBD1 (5 bases). Germline CDR1 is SNHLY and CDR2 is FYNNEI. V was cut by 8 bases and J by 2 bases, with 16 bases left in between. The CDR3 sequence is 14 residues long. The CDR3 nucleotides read TGTGCCAGCTTAGGGAAGCAGGGAACCTACGAGCAGTACTTC. As protein: CASLGKQGTYEQYF.

J is TRBJ2-5 and V is TRBV7-9; D call uncertain. The CDR3 extends over 14 amino acids. Deletions cut 2 bases from V and 2 bases from J, with 9 bases between. Looked up from germline, CDR1 is SEHNR and CDR2 is FQNEAQ (reference sequence). The CDR3 sequence: CASSLIVGQETQYF. The CDR3 coding sequence is TGTGCCAGCAGCTTAATTGTGGGGCAAGAGACCCAGTACTTC.

The chain employs TRBV25-1 and TRBJ2-3; TRBD1 matches 7 bases. The V segment lost 8 bases and the J segment 5 bases; nucleotides outside the gene matches: 7. CDR1 and CDR2 (germline): MGHDK, SYGVNS. The CDR3 has 13 amino acids. The CDR3, as DNA: TGTGCCAGCGGATCCCGACAGGGAGATACGCAGTATTTT. Protein sequence: CASGSRQGDTQYF. The variable domain in full, with the rest retrieved from reference TRBV25-1 and TRBJ2-3, is EADIYQTPRYLVIGTGKKITLECSQTMGHDKMYWYQQDPGMELHLIHYSYGVNSTEKGDLSSESTVSRIRTEHFPLTLESARPSHTSQYLCASGSRQGDTQYFGPGTRLTVL.

The chain couples TRBV30 to TRBJ2-1; 11 bases line up with TRBD2. The CDR3 loop spans 15 amino acids. V shed 5 bases, J shed 8 bases, and the junction held 11 bases outside the gene matches. Germline-derived CDR1 and CDR2 are GTSNPN and SVGIG (reference sequence). The CDR3 bases are TGTGCCTGGCCTACTAGCGGGGGAGTGAGGGATGAGCAGTTCTTC. This translates into CAWPTSGGVRDEQFF. The whole variable domain, filled in from reference TRBV30 and TRBJ2-1, reads SQTIHQWPATLVQPVGSPLSLECTVEGTSNPNLYWYRQAAGRGLQLLFYSVGIGQISSEVPQNLSASRPQDRQFILSSKKLLLSDSGFYLCAWPTSGGVRDEQFFGPGTRLTVL.

This clonotype appeared a few times. The V and J genes are TRBV2 and TRBJ2-5, with TRBD2 matching 15 bases. Germline CDR1 reads SNHLY; CDR2 reads FYNNEI. This CDR3 is built from 16 residues. V dropped 7 bases and J dropped 3; count of bases not matched to a gene: 6. The CDR3 sequence: CASTNGLAGGKETQYF. In DNA, the CDR3 is TGTGCCAGCACTAATGGACTAGCGGGGGGGAAAGAGACCCAGTACTTC.

This clonotype was picked up many times. The genes are TRBV5-1 and TRBJ1-1, with TRBD1 matching 9 bases. CDR1 and CDR2 (germline): SGHRS, YFSETQ. The CDR3 sequence is 14 residues long. V gave up 4 bases and J gave up 4 bases; unmatched junction bases: 5. CDR3 coding DNA: TGCGCCAGCAGCCTTGGACAGGGGAGCACTGAAGCTTTCTTT. Its protein is CASSLGQGSTEAFF.